This T cell receptor beta chain was recorded in a study of blood T cells in healthy people across ages. It was with a sample-barcoded 5' primer and a J-beta primer mix that a second PCR of roughly 7 to 11 cycles was run. Via MiXCR, TCRdb re-called the 5' RACE reads, giving one row per CDR3 protein. The table records about 570,000 distinct CDR3 sequences, approximately 30% of them present only once. V lost 2 bases and J 1 base, leaving 11 bases between the germline ends. This CDR3 comprises 15 residues. Study-wide points: The study found TCR beta diversity correlated strongly with naive T cell percentage.

Concerning this clonotype itself: Its matching antigen is unknown.

The specimen was blood. The TCR originated in a woman between 70 and 85 years old in good health. This chain uses TRBV12-3 or TRBV12-4 with TRBJ1-1; tentative D call: TRBD1 (5 bases). CDR3: CASSLRAGSNTEAFF. The CDR3, as DNA: TGTGCCAGCAGTTTAAGGGCAGGGTCGAACACTGAAGCTTTCTTT.